The rows below give T cell receptor beta chains drawn from one sample of a study of PD-1 blockade in classical Hodgkin lymphoma. Profiling relied on immunoSEQ multiplex PCR, and the TCRdb table lists in-frame clones only, not all of them. The repertoire consists of about 41,000 clones, with 55% to 70% occurring once and the leading ten covering approximately 2.6%. The sequencing here drew on peripheral blood mononuclear cells (PBMCs), taken before the fourth cycle of nivolumab. The receptors were sampled from a human donor with classical Hodgkin lymphoma. Both conserved end residues are part of each CDR3. D genes are given only for firm matches. Clone size, where shown, is once, few, many, or a class for clones that have expanded.

CDR3nt | CDR3aa | len | j_gene | d_gene | abundance | v_gene
TGTGCCAGCAGTGAAGCGTCGGGCCCGTATGGCTACACCTTC | CASSEASGPYGYTF | 14 | TRBJ1-2 | NA | few | TRBV2
TGTGCCAGCAGTTTTTCTTCTCAGCCCCAGCATTTT | CASSFSSQPQHF | 12 | TRBJ1-5 | NA | NA | TRBV28
TGTGCCAGCAGGACCCCGGGACAGGCTAACACCGGGGAGCTGTTTTTT | CASRTPGQANTGELFF | 16 | TRBJ2-2 | TRBD1 | NA | TRBV2
TGTGCCAGCAGCCTCAGGGGTGGGGAGCTGTTTTTT | CASSLRGGELFF | 12 | TRBJ2-2 | NA | NA | TRBV6-1
TGTGCCAGCAGCGAGGGACAGGGCCTCTACGAGCAGTACTTC | CASSEGQGLYEQYF | 14 | TRBJ2-7 | TRBD1 | NA | TRBV9
TGTGCCACCAAACTAGCAGCCGTAGGCGAGCAGTACTTC | CATKLAAVGEQYF | 13 | TRBJ2-7 | NA | NA | TRBV2
TGTGCCAGCTTCCCTCGGACTAGCGGGGGGTACGAGCAGTACTTC | CASFPRTSGGYEQYF | 15 | TRBJ2-7 | TRBD2 | NA | TRBV6-5
TGTGCCAGCAGCTTGGACGGGGCGAAAAATGAAAAACTGTTTTTT | CASSLDGAKNEKLFF | 15 | TRBJ1-4 | NA | once | TRBV5-4
TGTGCCAGCAGCTTCGACGGGGGCCAAGAGACCCAGTACTTC | CASSFDGGQETQYF | 14 | TRBJ2-5 | NA | once | TRBV5-4
TGTGCCAGCAGCTTAGCCGGGTTCTGGCGGGGGGGCCTAAGTGAGCAGTTCTTC | CASSLAGFWRGGLSEQFF | 18 | TRBJ2-1 | TRBD2 | once | TRBV7-2
TGTGCCAGCAGCCCCGGGGCCCGAAACACCATATATTTT | CASSPGARNTIYF | 13 | TRBJ1-3 | NA | NA | TRBV5-6
TGTGCCAGCAGCTTTACAGGCTACGAGCAGTACTTC | CASSFTGYEQYF | 12 | TRBJ2-7 | NA | NA | TRBV5-8
TGCGCCAGCAGCCAAGATCCGGGGGAATATAGCAATCAGCCCCAGCATTTT | CASSQDPGEYSNQPQHF | 17 | TRBJ1-5 | NA | few | TRBV4-1
TGCGCCAGCAGCCAAGAACCGGGACTAGCGGGCCACCTGCAGTACTTC | CASSQEPGLAGHLQYF | 16 | TRBJ2-7 | TRBD2 | many | TRBV4-1
TGTGCCAGCAGCGGGGGACTAGCGGGGCTGTGGGCGCAGTATTTT | CASSGGLAGLWAQYF | 15 | TRBJ2-3 | TRBD2 | NA | TRBV7-2
TGCGCCAGCAGCCAAGGGGAGGGCTCGGAGAGCTCCTACGAGCAGTACTTC | CASSQGEGSESSYEQYF | 17 | TRBJ2-7 | TRBD2 | NA | TRBV4-1
TGCGCCAGCAGCTTGGTGTTTGGGGCGCAAGCTTTCTTT | CASSLVFGAQAFF | 13 | TRBJ1-1 | NA | NA | TRBV5-1
TGTGCCATCAGTGAAGATCCGGGGGGCCCAGATACGCAGTATTTT | CAISEDPGGPDTQYF | 15 | TRBJ2-3 | NA | few | TRBV10-3